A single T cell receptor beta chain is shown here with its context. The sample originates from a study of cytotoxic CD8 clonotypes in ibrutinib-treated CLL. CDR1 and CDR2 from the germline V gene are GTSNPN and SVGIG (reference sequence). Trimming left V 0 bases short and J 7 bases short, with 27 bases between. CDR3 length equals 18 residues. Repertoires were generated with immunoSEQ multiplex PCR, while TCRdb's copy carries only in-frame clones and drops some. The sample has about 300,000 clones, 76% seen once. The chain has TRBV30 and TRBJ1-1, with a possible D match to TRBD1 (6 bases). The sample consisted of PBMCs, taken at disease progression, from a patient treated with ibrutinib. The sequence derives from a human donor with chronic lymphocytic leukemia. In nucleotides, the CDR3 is TGTGCCTGGAGTGTAGTGGGGGCACCCGGGACACACTGGAGTGAAGCTTTCTTT. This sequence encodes CAWSVVGAPGTHWSEAFF.